The T cell receptor (beta chain) under discussion was sequenced for a study of regulatory T cells in long-lasting Graves disease. Study information: Antithyroid drugs had been taken under 3 months by newly diagnosed Graves' patients.

Combining iRepertoire HTBI primers with Arm-PCR of CDR3 regions, the authors built TCR beta libraries. TCRdb independently ran MiXCR on the multiplex PCR reads; one entry per CDR3 protein. This table holds hundreds of thousands of distinct CDR3 sequences, 12% found once. Described time point: newly diagnosed GD, antithyroid drugs for less than 3 months. With RNA extracted from PBMCs as input, the TCR library was made. The sample also formed part of further work on T cells in Graves' hyperthyroidism and ophthalmopathy. Turning to that study: Absence of ophthalmopathy progression within 18 months defined stable Graves' hyperthyroidism. RT-PCR in the first round (using the HTBI primer set) targeted the TCR CDR3. A 13 V-J model separated ophthalmopathy from stable hyperthyroidism.

The source is a woman in her 30s with Graves disease. The material sequenced was peripheral blood mononuclear cells (PBMCs), taken at new diagnosis, from a patient treated with antithyroid drugs.

CDR3 in amino acids: CASSFGTGSTDTQYF. CDR3 coding DNA: TGTGCCAGCAGTTTCGGGACTGGCAGCACAGATACGCAGTATTTT. The chain has TRBV6-5 and TRBJ2-3; perhaps TRBD2 as D (6 bases). Germline CDR1 reads MNHEY; CDR2 reads SVGAGI. V lost 4 bases, J lost 0 bases, and 11 bases lay in between. The CDR3 is 15 residues long.